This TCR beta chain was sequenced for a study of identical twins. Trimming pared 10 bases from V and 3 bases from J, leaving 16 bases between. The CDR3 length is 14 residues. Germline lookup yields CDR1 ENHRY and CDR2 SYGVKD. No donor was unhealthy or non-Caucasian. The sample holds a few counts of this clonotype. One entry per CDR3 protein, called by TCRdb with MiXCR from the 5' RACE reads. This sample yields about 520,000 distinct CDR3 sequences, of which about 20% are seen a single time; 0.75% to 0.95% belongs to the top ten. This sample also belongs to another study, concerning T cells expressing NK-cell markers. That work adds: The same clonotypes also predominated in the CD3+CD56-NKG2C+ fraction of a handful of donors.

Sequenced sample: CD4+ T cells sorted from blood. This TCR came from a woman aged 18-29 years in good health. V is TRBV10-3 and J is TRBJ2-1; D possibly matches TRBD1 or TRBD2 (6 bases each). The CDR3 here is CASTQGLDYNEQFF. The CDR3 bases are TGTGCCAGTACACAGGGACTGGACTACAATGAGCAGTTCTTC.